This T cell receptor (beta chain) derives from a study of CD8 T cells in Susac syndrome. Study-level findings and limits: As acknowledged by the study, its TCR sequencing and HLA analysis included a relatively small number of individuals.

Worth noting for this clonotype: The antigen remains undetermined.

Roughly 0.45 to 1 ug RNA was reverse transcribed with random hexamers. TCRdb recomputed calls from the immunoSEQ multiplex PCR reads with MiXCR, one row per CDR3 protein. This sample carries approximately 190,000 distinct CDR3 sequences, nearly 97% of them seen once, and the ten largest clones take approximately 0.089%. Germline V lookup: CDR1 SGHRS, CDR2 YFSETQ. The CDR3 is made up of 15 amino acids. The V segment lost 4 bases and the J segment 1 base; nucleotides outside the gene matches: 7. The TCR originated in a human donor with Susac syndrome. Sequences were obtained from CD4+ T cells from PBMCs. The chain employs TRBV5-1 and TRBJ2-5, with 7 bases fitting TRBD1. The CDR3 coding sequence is TGCGCCAGCAGCCCGGACAGGCTTACCCAAGAGACCCAGTACTTC. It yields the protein CASSPDRLTQETQYF.